The sequence of this TCR beta chain was determined in a study of T cells in tumors and immune-related adverse events. CDR1 is LNHDA, CDR2 SQIVND, per germline (reference sequence). Trimming pared 3 bases from V and 1 base from J, leaving 13 bases between. This CDR3 is built from 16 residues. Sequencing used immunoSEQ multiplex PCR; TCRdb keeps in-frame clones, though not all of them. The profile shows fewer than 25,000 clones, over 80% of them singletons. This clonotype originated in a female donor with metastatic renal cell carcinoma. This rearrangement joins TRBV19 to TRBJ1-5; no clear D. The sequenced sample was lymph node tissue, obtained from a patient treated with anti-PD-1 therapy. CDR3 loop: CASSIAQSWSNQPQHF. The CDR3 DNA sequence: TGTGCCAGTAGTATCGCCCAGAGCTGGAGCAATCAGCCCCAGCATTTT.